Listed below are T cell receptor beta chains from one sample, sequenced in a study of T cell repertoires in cytomegalovirus infection. TCRdb re-derived calls from the reads in MiXCR, one entry per CDR3 protein. Among approximately 500,000 distinct CDR3 sequences, more than 15% were seen once, and the ten largest hold approximately 24%. The sequenced sample consisted of CD8+ T cells from PBMCs. The receptor source for this set is a human donor in good health (CMV status not recorded). Some clones in this sample may be carry-over from other donors' samples. Both conserved end residues are part of each CDR3. The order of the fields is CDR3 protein, CDR3 DNA, D gene, J gene, V gene, clone size. The D gene is left open where the match is weak. The listing skips clone size in some rows; elsewhere it reads once, few, many or a size class.

CDR3 protein: CASSESGGDTQYF
CDR3 DNA: TGCGCCAGCAGTGAGTCGGGAGGAGATACGCAGTATTTT
D gene: -
J gene: TRBJ2-3
V gene: TRBV10-2
clone size: -

CDR3 protein: CSAQGRGETQYF
CDR3 DNA: TGCAGCGCCCAAGGCAGGGGAGAGACCCAGTACTTC
D gene: -
J gene: TRBJ2-5
V gene: TRBV29-1
clone size: few

CDR3 protein: CASSLIGGQGDYGYTF
CDR3 DNA: TGTGCCAGCAGCTTAATCGGGGGACAGGGCGACTATGGCTACACCTTC
D gene: TRBD1
J gene: TRBJ1-2
V gene: TRBV7-2
clone size: many

CDR3 protein: CATSSRLAGGLTDTQYF
CDR3 DNA: TGTGCCACCAGCAGCCGTCTAGCGGGAGGGTTGACAGATACGCAGTATTTT
D gene: TRBD2
J gene: TRBJ2-3
V gene: TRBV15
clone size: few

CDR3 protein: CASSSGLAGVRGELFF
CDR3 DNA: TGTGCCAGCAGTTCGGGACTAGCGGGAGTGCGGGGGGAGCTGTTTTTT
D gene: TRBD2
J gene: TRBJ2-2
V gene: TRBV27
clone size: few

CDR3 protein: CAISEPSGHSSYEQYF
CDR3 DNA: TGTGCCATCAGCGAACCTTCGGGACATAGCTCCTACGAGCAGTACTTC
D gene: -
J gene: TRBJ2-7
V gene: TRBV10-3
clone size: many

CDR3 protein: CASSLSVRTSYNEQFF
CDR3 DNA: TGTGCCAGCAGTCTTAGTGTTAGGACCTCCTACAATGAGCAGTTCTTC
D gene: -
J gene: TRBJ2-1
V gene: TRBV7-9
clone size: -

CDR3 protein: CASSPRLVQETQYF
CDR3 DNA: TGTGCCAGCAGTCCAAGACTAGTCCAGGAGACCCAGTACTTC
D gene: -
J gene: TRBJ2-5
V gene: TRBV28
clone size: many

CDR3 protein: CASSLPVENEQYF
CDR3 DNA: TGTGCCAGCAGTTTGCCGGTGGAGAACGAGCAGTACTTC
D gene: -
J gene: TRBJ2-7
V gene: TRBV27
clone size: -

CDR3 protein: CASSNEGAPIYNEQFF
CDR3 DNA: TGTGCCAGCAGTAATGAGGGGGCCCCGATTTACAATGAGCAGTTCTTC
D gene: TRBD1
J gene: TRBJ2-1
V gene: TRBV7-9
clone size: many

CDR3 protein: CASSQGAGASNEQFF
CDR3 DNA: TGTGCCAGCAGCCAAGGAGCGGGGGCATCCAATGAGCAGTTCTTC
D gene: TRBD2
J gene: TRBJ2-1
V gene: TRBV7-9
clone size: many

CDR3 protein: CASSHTGVVGETQYF
CDR3 DNA: TGTGCCAGCAGCCACACAGGGGTGGTTGGGGAGACCCAGTACTTC
D gene: TRBD1
J gene: TRBJ2-5
V gene: TRBV28
clone size: few

CDR3 protein: CASSLEAGDFEKLFF
CDR3 DNA: TGTGCCAGCAGCTTAGAGGCTGGAGACTTTGAAAAACTGTTTTTT
D gene: -
J gene: TRBJ1-4
V gene: TRBV11-2
clone size: many

CDR3 protein: CSASSPLGQPQHF
CDR3 DNA: TGCAGTGCTAGTTCGCCCCTCGGTCAGCCCCAGCATTTT
D gene: -
J gene: TRBJ1-5
V gene: TRBV20-1
clone size: -

CDR3 protein: CASSQDLARGRADTQYF
CDR3 DNA: TGCGCCAGCAGCCAAGATCTGGCCAGGGGGCGAGCAGATACGCAGTATTTT
D gene: TRBD1
J gene: TRBJ2-3
V gene: TRBV4-1
clone size: few

CDR3 protein: CASSPQAGEVTQYF
CDR3 DNA: TGTGCCAGCAGCCCCCAGGCAGGGGAGGTGACCCAGTACTTC
D gene: -
J gene: TRBJ2-5
V gene: TRBV7-9
clone size: many

CDR3 protein: CASSGSSGDHNEQFF
CDR3 DNA: TGTGCCAGCAGCGGATCTAGCGGGGATCACAATGAGCAGTTCTTC
D gene: TRBD2
J gene: TRBJ2-1
V gene: TRBV9
clone size: -

CDR3 protein: CASSPIGQGGSYEQYF
CDR3 DNA: TGTGCCAGCAGTCCTATAGGACAAGGCGGGTCCTACGAGCAGTACTTC
D gene: -
J gene: TRBJ2-7
V gene: TRBV28
clone size: few

CDR3 protein: CASTPWGDRINYGYTF
CDR3 DNA: TGTGCCAGTACTCCATGGGGTGACAGGATTAACTATGGCTACACCTTC
D gene: -
J gene: TRBJ1-2
V gene: TRBV19
clone size: once

CDR3 protein: CASSLGSGGEFAGTEAFF
CDR3 DNA: TGTGCCAGCAGCTTAGGTTCGGGGGGTGAATTCGCGGGGACTGAAGCTTTCTTT
D gene: -
J gene: TRBJ1-1
V gene: TRBV11-2
clone size: many

CDR3 protein: CASSPPGGLAGGEQYF
CDR3 DNA: TGTGCCAGCAGCCCGCCGGGGGGACTAGCGGGGGGCGAGCAGTACTTC
D gene: TRBD2
J gene: TRBJ2-7
V gene: TRBV7-6
clone size: many

CDR3 protein: CASSYSYQPNQPQHF
CDR3 DNA: TGTGCCAGCAGTTACTCGTACCAGCCTAATCAGCCCCAGCATTTT
D gene: -
J gene: TRBJ1-5
V gene: TRBV6-8
clone size: -